The source of this T cell receptor (beta chain) is a study of glioma-infiltrating T cells. Study-wide results and caveats: Non-neoplastic patients had below-expected tissue-blood divergence, while all gliomas exceeded expectation.

Using RNA template, CDR3s of TCR alpha and beta were amplified with iRepertoire arm-PCR. Input was 100-400 ng of tissue mRNA or PBMC total RNA. TCRdb recomputed calls from the multiplex PCR reads with MiXCR, one row per CDR3 protein. Of more than 85,000 distinct CDR3 sequences in the sample, approximately 26% were seen once. This clonotype was detected a few times. The antigen is unknown. The germline gives CDR1 SGHRS, CDR2 YFSETQ. Trimming shortened V by 0 bases and J by 0 bases, and 7 bases separated the two germline ends. This CDR3 contains 15 residues. The sequence derives from a human donor with low-grade glioma or glioblastoma, undergoing nonglioma brain surgery, or in good health (not recorded which). The chain is built from TRBV5-1 and TRBJ1-5; no firm D call. Sequenced: glioma tissue, nonneoplastic brain tissue, or PBMCs (not recorded which). CDR3 coding DNA: TGCGCCAGCAGCTTGGGGCAGTATAGCAATCAGCCCCAGCATTTT. This codes for CASSLGQYSNQPQHF.